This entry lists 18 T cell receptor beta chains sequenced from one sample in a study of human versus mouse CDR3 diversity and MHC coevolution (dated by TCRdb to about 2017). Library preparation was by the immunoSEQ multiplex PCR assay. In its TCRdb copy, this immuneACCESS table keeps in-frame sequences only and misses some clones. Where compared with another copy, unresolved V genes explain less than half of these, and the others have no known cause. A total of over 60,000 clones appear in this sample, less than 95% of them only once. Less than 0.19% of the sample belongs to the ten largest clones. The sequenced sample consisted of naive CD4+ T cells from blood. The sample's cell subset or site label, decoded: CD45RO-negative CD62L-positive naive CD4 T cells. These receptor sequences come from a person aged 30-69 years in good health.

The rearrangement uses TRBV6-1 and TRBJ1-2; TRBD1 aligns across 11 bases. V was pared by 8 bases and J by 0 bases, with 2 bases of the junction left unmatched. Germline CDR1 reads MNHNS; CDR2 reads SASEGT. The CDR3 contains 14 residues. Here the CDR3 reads CASGGQGANYGYTF. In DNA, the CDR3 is TGTGCCAGCGGGGGACAGGGGGCTAACTATGGCTACACCTTC.

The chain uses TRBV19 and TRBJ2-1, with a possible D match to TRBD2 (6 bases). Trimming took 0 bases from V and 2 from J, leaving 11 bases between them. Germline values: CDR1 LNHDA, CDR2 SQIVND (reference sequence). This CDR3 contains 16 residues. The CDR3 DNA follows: TGTGCCAGTAGTATAGATGCCAGCGGGCCCTACAATGAGCAGTTCTTC. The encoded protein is CASSIDASGPYNEQFF. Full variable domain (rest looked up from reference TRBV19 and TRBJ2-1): DGGITQSPKYLFRKEGQNVTLSCEQNLNHDAMYWYRQDPGQGLRLIYYSQIVNDFQKGDIAEGYSVSREKKESFPLTVTSAQKNPTAFYLCASSIDASGPYNEQFFGPGTRLTVL.

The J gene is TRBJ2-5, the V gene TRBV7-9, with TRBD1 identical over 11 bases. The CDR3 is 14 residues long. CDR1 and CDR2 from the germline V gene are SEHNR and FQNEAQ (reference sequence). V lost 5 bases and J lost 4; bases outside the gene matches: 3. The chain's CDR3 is CASSRGQGAETQYF. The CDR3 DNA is TGTGCCAGCAGCCGAGGACAGGGGGCAGAGACCCAGTACTTC.

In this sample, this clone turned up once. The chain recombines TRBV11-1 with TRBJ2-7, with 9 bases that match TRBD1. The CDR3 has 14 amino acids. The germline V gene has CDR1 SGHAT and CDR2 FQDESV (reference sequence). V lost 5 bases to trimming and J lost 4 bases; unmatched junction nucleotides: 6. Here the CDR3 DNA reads TGTGCCAGCAGCCAGGACAGGGGACTGTACGAGCAGTACTTC. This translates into CASSQDRGLYEQYF.

This CDR3 reads CASSLQGQAGTGELFF. The CDR3, as DNA: TGCGCCAGCAGCTTACAGGGACAGGCAGGCACCGGGGAGCTGTTTTTT. This sequence joins TRBV5-1 and TRBJ2-2; 8 nucleotides agree with TRBD1. CDR3 length: 16 residues. The V gene end was trimmed by 2 bases and the J gene end by 4 bases; junction bases not matched to a gene: 7. The germline gives CDR1 SGHRS, CDR2 YFSETQ.

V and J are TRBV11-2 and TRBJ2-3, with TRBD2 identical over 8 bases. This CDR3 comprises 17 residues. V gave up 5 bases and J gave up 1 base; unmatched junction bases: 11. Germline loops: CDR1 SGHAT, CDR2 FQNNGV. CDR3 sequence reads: CASSLRRTGGGTDTQYF. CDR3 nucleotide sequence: TGTGCCAGCAGCCTTAGGAGAACGGGGGGGGGCACAGATACGCAGTATTTT.

The CDR3 sequence: CASSDRGGRDEQFF. The CDR3 bases are TGTGCCAGCAGTGACCGGGGGGGGAGGGATGAGCAGTTCTTC. J is TRBJ2-1 and V is TRBV6-1; 8 bases map to TRBD2. This CDR3 contains 14 residues. V shed 3 bases, J shed 8 bases, and the junction held 6 bases outside the gene matches. Germline loops: CDR1 MNHNS, CDR2 SASEGT.

DNA for the CDR3: TGCGCCAGCAGCTTGCAGGGCGGGGTCGGGGAGCTGTTTTTT. As protein: CASSLQGGVGELFF. The gene calls are TRBV5-1 and TRBJ2-2; the D gene is possibly TRBD2 (6 bases). Trimming stripped 1 base from V and 7 bases from J, with 11 bases between. Germline CDR1 reads SGHRS; CDR2 reads YFSETQ. The CDR3 consists of 14 residues.

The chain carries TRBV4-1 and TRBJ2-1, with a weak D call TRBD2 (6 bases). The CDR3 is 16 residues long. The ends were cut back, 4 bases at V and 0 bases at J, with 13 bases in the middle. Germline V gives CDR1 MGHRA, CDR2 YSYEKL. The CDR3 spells CASSRTYSGSYNEQFF. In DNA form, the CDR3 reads TGCGCCAGCAGCCGGACGTATAGCGGCTCCTACAATGAGCAGTTCTTC.

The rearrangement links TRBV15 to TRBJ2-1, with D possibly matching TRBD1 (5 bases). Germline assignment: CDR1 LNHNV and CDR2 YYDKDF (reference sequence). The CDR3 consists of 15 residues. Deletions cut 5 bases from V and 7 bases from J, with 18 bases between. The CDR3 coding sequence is TGTGCCACCAGCCCGAAGGGTGCAGGGTTTAATGAGCAGTTCTTC. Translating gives CATSPKGAGFNEQFF.

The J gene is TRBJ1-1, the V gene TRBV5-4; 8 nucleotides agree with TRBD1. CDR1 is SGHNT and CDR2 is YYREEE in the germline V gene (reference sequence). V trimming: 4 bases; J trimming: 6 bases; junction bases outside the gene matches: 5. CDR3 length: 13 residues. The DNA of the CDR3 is TGTGCCAGCAGCCAGGACAGGGTCGCTGAAGCTTTCTTT. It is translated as CASSQDRVAEAFF.

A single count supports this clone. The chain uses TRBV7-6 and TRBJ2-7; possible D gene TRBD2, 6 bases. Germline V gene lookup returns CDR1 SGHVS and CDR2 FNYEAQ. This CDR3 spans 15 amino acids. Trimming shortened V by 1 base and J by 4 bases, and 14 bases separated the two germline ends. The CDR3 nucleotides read TGTGCCAGCAGCTTAGAAGTAATGGGGGGTTACGAGCAGTACTTC. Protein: CASSLEVMGGYEQYF.

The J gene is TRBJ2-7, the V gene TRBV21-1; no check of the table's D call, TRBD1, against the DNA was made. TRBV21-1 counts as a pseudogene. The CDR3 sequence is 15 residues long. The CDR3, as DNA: TGTGCCAGCTCGCCAGCCGGGACATGTACCTACGAGCAGTACTTC. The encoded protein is CASSPAGTCTYEQYF.

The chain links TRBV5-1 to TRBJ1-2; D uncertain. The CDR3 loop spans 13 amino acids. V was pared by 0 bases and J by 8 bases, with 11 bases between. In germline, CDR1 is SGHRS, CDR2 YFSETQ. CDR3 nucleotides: TGCGCCAGCAGCTTGGCACCTCGAGGGGGCTACACCTTC. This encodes CASSLAPRGGYTF.

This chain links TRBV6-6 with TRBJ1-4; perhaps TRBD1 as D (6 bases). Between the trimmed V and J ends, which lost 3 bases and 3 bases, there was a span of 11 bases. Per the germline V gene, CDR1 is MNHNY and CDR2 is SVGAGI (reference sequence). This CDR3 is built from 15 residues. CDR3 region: CASSYSSGANEKLFF. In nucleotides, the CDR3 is TGTGCCAGCAGTTATTCCTCAGGGGCTAATGAAAAACTGTTTTTT.

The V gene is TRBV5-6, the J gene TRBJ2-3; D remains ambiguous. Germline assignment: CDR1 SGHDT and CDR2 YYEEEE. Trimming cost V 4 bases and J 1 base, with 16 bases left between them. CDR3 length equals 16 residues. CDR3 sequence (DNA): TGTGCCAGCAGCCCGATGGGCCTCCCGGGCACAGATACGCAGTATTTT. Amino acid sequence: CASSPMGLPGTDTQYF.

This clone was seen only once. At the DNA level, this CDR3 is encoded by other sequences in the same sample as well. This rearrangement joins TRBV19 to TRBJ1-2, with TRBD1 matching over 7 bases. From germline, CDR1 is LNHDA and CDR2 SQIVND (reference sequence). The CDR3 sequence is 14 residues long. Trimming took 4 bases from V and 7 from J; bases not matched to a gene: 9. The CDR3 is CASSNRRQGIGYTF. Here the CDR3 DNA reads TGTGCCAGTAGTAACCGAAGACAGGGCATTGGCTACACCTTC.

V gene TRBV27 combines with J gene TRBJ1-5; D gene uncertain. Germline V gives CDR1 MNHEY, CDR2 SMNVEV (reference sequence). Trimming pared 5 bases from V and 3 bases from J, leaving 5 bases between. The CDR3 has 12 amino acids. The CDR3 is CASSPLNQPQHF. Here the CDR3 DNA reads TGTGCCAGCAGTCCACTCAATCAGCCCCAGCATTTT.